Shown below are 21 T cell receptor beta chains from a single sample sequenced in a study of cytomegalovirus exposure and HLA in healthy donors. Both 60 Vbeta primers and 13 Jbeta primers went into the PCR. This table comes from immunoSEQ multiplex PCR, and its TCRdb copy is limited to in-frame clones, with some not included. The sample holds about 190,000 clones, around 84% seen once. Sequenced: PBMCs. These receptors were collected from a man aged 40-55 years in good health and CMV-seropositive.

In its sample, this clone was seen a few times. The rearrangement links TRBV5-6 to TRBJ2-7, with 10 bases lining up with TRBD1. This CDR3 comprises 15 residues. V was pared by 4 bases and J by 0 bases, with 4 bases of the junction left unmatched. The germline gives CDR1 SGHDT, CDR2 YYEEEE. The CDR3 loop reads CASSTGQGYSYEQYF. CDR3 coding DNA: TGTGCCAGCAGCACGGGACAGGGGTACTCCTACGAGCAGTACTTC.

This clone was seen only a few times. DNA for the CDR3: TGTGCCAGCAGCCAAGAAATAGCGGGTACTTACAATGAGCAGTTCTTC. It specifies CASSQEIAGTYNEQFF. The chain recombines TRBV14 with TRBJ2-1, with TRBD2 matching over 7 bases. With V trimmed by 0 bases and J by 4 bases, 6 bases remained unmatched. CDR1 and CDR2 from the germline V gene are SGHDN and FVKESK. The CDR3 is 16 amino acids.

The chain links TRBV6-6 to TRBJ1-5; weak D call: TRBD1 (5 bases). V shed 8 bases and J shed 4 bases, with 21 bases lying between them. CDR3 length equals 16 residues. Germline V lookup: CDR1 MNHNY, CDR2 SVGAGI (reference sequence). CDR3: CASDPGFSRGNQPQHF. CDR3 bases: TGTGCCAGCGACCCGGGATTTTCTCGGGGGAATCAGCCCCAGCATTTT.

Only one count was recorded for this clone. The V call is TRBV5-8, the J call TRBJ1-5, with D possibly matching TRBD1 (5 bases). Germline V gene data show CDR1 as SGHTS and CDR2 as YDEGEE. The CDR3 extends over 16 amino acids. Trimming shortened V by 5 bases and J by 8 bases, and 23 bases separated the two germline ends. In DNA form, the CDR3 reads TGTGCCAGCAGACAAACCGGCTGGAGGGGATGGAAGCCCCAGCATTTT. It codes for CASRQTGWRGWKPQHF.

The chain's CDR3 is CASSTARQGMNTEAFF. In DNA form, the CDR3 reads TGTGCCAGTAGTACGGCAAGACAGGGAATGAACACTGAAGCTTTCTTT. The chain employs TRBV19 and TRBJ1-1; 7 bases map to TRBD1. J lost 0 bases, V lost 4 bases, and 8 bases had no gene match. This CDR3 region has 16 residues. In germline, CDR1 is LNHDA, CDR2 SQIVND (reference sequence).

This chain joins TRBV4-2 and TRBJ1-2; D is ambiguous. Germline-derived CDR1 and CDR2 are LGHNA and YNFKEQ. The CDR3 loop spans 16 amino acids. V lost 0 bases to trimming and J lost 6 bases, with 17 bases between them. Here the CDR3 DNA reads TGTGCCAGCAGCCAAGATCTTACAGAGAATATAGATGGCTACACCTTC. Translating it yields CASSQDLTENIDGYTF.

This clone was counted only a few times. This chain links TRBV4-2 with TRBJ2-7; 7 bases match TRBD1. This CDR3 comprises 16 residues. Germline values: CDR1 LGHNA, CDR2 YNFKEQ. The J segment lost 0 bases and the V segment lost 1 base, leaving 6 bases of the junction unmatched. CDR3: CASSQATGQSSYEQYF. CDR3 in DNA: TGTGCCAGCAGCCAAGCCACGGGACAGAGCTCCTACGAGCAGTACTTC.

V and J are TRBV15 and TRBJ2-7; D possibly corresponds to TRBD2 (5 bases). CDR3 length: 15 amino acids. Germline V gene data show CDR1 as LNHNV and CDR2 as YYDKDF (reference sequence). V was shortened by 3 bases and J by 3 bases, with 15 bases between the two germline ends. The CDR3 loop reads CATSRGDTTYYEQYF. DNA for the CDR3: TGTGCCACCAGCAGGGGAGACACAACCTACTACGAGCAGTACTTC.

This sequence joins TRBV25-1 and TRBJ2-5, with a possible D match to TRBD1 (5 bases). This CDR3 has 15 amino acids. Germline assignment: CDR1 MGHDK and CDR2 SYGVNS. Trimming took 5 bases from V and 4 from J, leaving 17 bases between them. The DNA for the CDR3 is TGTGCCAGCAGTACTATTGAAGGGGTTTCAGAGACCCAGTACTTC. This translates into CASSTIEGVSETQYF. The full variable domain, in which reference TRBV25-1 and TRBJ2-5 provide the parts outside the CDR3, is EADIYQTPRYLVIGTGKKITLECSQTMGHDKMYWYQQDPGMELHLIHYSYGVNSTEKGDLSSESTVSRIRTEHFPLTLESARPSHTSQYLCASSTIEGVSETQYFGPGTRLLVL.

This chain connects TRBV5-1 to TRBJ1-1; the match to TRBD1 covers 7 bases. Germline V gene sequence: CDR1 SGHRS, CDR2 YFSETQ. The J segment lost 3 bases and the V segment lost 7 bases, leaving 3 bases of the junction unmatched. The CDR3 loop spans 12 amino acids. CDR3 bases: TGCGCCAGCCGAGGGACAGACACTGAAGCTTTCTTT. As protein: CASRGTDTEAFF.

The chain couples TRBV7-2 to TRBJ2-1; D unresolved. The length of the CDR3 is 13 residues. V lost 1 base and J 5 bases, leaving 6 bases between the germline ends. Per the germline V gene, CDR1 is SGHTA and CDR2 is FQGNSA. The CDR3 sequence: CASSLELHNEQFF. CDR3 DNA: TGTGCCAGCAGCTTAGAACTACACAATGAGCAGTTCTTC.

The chain couples TRBV6-5 to TRBJ1-6; D is unresolved. This CDR3 is built from 14 residues. Trimming shortened V by 6 bases and J by 10 bases, and 16 bases separated the two germline ends. In germline, CDR1 is MNHEY, CDR2 SVGAGI. In DNA form, the CDR3 reads TGTGCCAGCAGGATAGACGCCCTGGAGTCACCCCTCCACTTT. Residues: CASRIDALESPLHF.

This clone was observed a few times. The chain combines TRBV5-4 with TRBJ2-7, with TRBD1 identical over 7 bases. The CDR3 has 14 amino acids. Per the germline V gene, CDR1 is SGHNT and CDR2 is YYREEE (reference sequence). The trim removed 5 bases at V and 2 bases at J, leaving 7 bases unmatched. Written as DNA, the CDR3 is TGTGCCAGCAGTCGGACAGGACCAGCCTACGAGCAGTACTTC. Its protein product is CASSRTGPAYEQYF.

The J gene is TRBJ1-1, the V gene TRBV11-3; no clear D gene. The length of the CDR3 is 13 residues. V was trimmed by 4 bases and J by 1 base, leaving 7 bases between them. Per the germline V gene, CDR1 is SGHNT and CDR2 is YENEEA. This chain's CDR3 is CASSSEGNTEAFF. CDR3 DNA: TGTGCCAGCAGCTCGGAGGGGAACACTGAAGCTTTCTTT.

In this sample, this clone turned up once. For the CDR3, the DNA is TGTGCCATCGGAATAGGGGCAAGTTACGAGCAGTACTTC. Amino acids: CAIGIGASYEQYF. V usage is TRBV10-3 and J usage is TRBJ2-7; D might be TRBD1 (5 bases). Germline CDR1 and CDR2: ENHRY and SYGVKD. CDR3 length equals 13 residues. V was trimmed by 8 bases and J by 4 bases, leaving 15 bases between them.

V usage is TRBV6-5 and J usage is TRBJ2-2; 7 bases match TRBD2. CDR3 size: 14 residues. Germline values: CDR1 MNHEY, CDR2 SVGAGI. The V and J ends lost 10 bases and 4 bases, in that order; junction bases with no gene match: 9. CDR3 amino acids: CATGLGRSTGELFF. As DNA, the CDR3 is TGTGCCACGGGCCTCGGGAGGTCCACCGGGGAGCTGTTTTTT.

The CDR3 DNA reads TGTGCCAGCAGTGAATCTCGATCGCGGTACTTC. Its protein is CASSESRSRYF. The chain couples TRBV2 to TRBJ2-7; no firm D call. Per the germline V gene, CDR1 is SNHLY and CDR2 is FYNNEI. The germline V and J ends were trimmed by 2 bases and 12 bases, with 11 bases remaining between them. The CDR3 runs 11 residues. Supplemented by reference TRBV2 and TRBJ2-7, the full variable domain reads EPEVTQTPSHQVTQMGQEVILRCVPISNHLYFYWYRQILGQKVEFLVSFYNNEISEKSEIFDDQFSVERPDGSNFTLKIRSTKLEDSAMYFCASSESRSRYFGPGTRLTVT.

This clone was recorded only once. CDR3 in DNA: TGTGCCAGCAGCTTTCCAGGGGTTGAGCAGTACTTC. This encodes CASSFPGVEQYF. The V gene is TRBV7-8, the J gene TRBJ2-7, with D perhaps matching TRBD1 (6 bases). V lost 3 bases to trimming and J lost 7 bases, with 10 bases between them. CDR1 and CDR2 from the germline V gene are SGHVS and FQNEAQ. The length of the CDR3 is 12 residues. The full variable domain, its missing parts supplied by reference TRBV7-8 and TRBJ2-7, is GAGVSQSPRYKVAKRGQDVALRCDPISGHVSLFWYQQALGQGPEFLTYFQNEAQLDKSGLPSDRFFAERPEGSVSTLKIQRTQQEDSAVYLCASSFPGVEQYFGPGTRLTVT.

J is TRBJ2-7 and V is TRBV2; 10 bases agree with TRBD1. The CDR3 is made up of 14 amino acids. From germline, CDR1 is SNHLY and CDR2 FYNNEI. J was trimmed by 3 bases and V by 6 bases; bases with no gene match: 5. CDR3 region: CASRGGQGRYEQYF. In nucleotides, the CDR3 is TGTGCCAGCAGGGGGGGACAGGGGCGCTACGAGCAGTACTTC.

The chain couples TRBV7-8 to TRBJ2-3; perhaps TRBD2 as D (6 bases). With 4 bases removed from V and 5 bases from J, the gap between germline ends came to 16 bases. The germline gives CDR1 SGHVS, CDR2 FQNEAQ. This CDR3 region has 15 residues. As DNA, the CDR3 is TGTGCCAGCAGCTCCCTTGGGACTCAGTTAGATACGCAGTATTTT. Translated: CASSSLGTQLDTQYF.

V gene TRBV6-7 combines with J gene TRBJ2-7, with 8 bases matching TRBD1. TRBV6-7 is annotated as an ORF whose role is uncertain. The CDR3 covers 16 residues. Trimming at V came to 4 bases and at J to 3 bases, leaving 11 bases not matched to a gene. The CDR3 sequence: CASSSIDRGYGYEQYF. The CDR3 DNA sequence: TGTGCCAGCAGTTCTATCGACAGGGGATACGGCTACGAGCAGTACTTC.